The next 15 T cell receptor beta chains were all read from a single sample in a study of T cells in Graves' hyperthyroidism and ophthalmopathy. The source material, RNA transcripts, was used to amplify TCR beta CDR3 regions. First-round RT-PCR with HTBI primers amplified the TCR CDR3 region. One entry per CDR3 protein, called by TCRdb with MiXCR from the multiplex PCR reads. The sample has 370,000 or so distinct CDR3 sequences, roughly 25% seen once. Source material: blood. Receptor source: a man aged 50 or older with Graves' hyperthyroidism.

The chain combines TRBV7-3 with TRBJ2-7, with 7 bases matching TRBD2. The CDR3 runs to 14 residues. Germline V gene data show CDR1 as SGHTA and CDR2 as FQGTGA. With V trimmed by 2 bases and J by 4 bases, 5 bases remained unmatched. CDR3 sequence reads: CASSLEWGGYEQYF. The CDR3 DNA reads as TGTGCCAGCAGCTTAGAGTGGGGGGGGTACGAGCAGTACTTC.

The gene calls are TRBV2 and TRBJ1-2; D is possibly TRBD1 (5 bases). The CDR3 is 17 residues long. V lost 1 base and J 0 bases, leaving 15 bases between the germline ends. Germline loops: CDR1 SNHLY, CDR2 FYNNEI. CDR3 in DNA: TGTGCCAGCAGTGAAGTCCGGGGGTTGTCAGCTAACTATGGCTACACCTTC. Amino acid sequence: CASSEVRGLSANYGYTF.

The chain employs TRBV5-1 and TRBJ1-1; maybe TRBD1 (6 bases). Trimming stripped 0 bases from V and 0 bases from J, with 6 bases between. Germline loops: CDR1 SGHRS, CDR2 YFSETQ. The CDR3 totals 14 residues. CDR3 sequence (DNA): TGCGCCAGCAGCTTGGAGGGGGTGAACACTGAAGCTTTCTTT. This gives the protein CASSLEGVNTEAFF.

This clonotype was seen repeatedly, ten times or more. This rearrangement joins TRBV11-2 to TRBJ2-1; D is unresolved. The CDR3 sequence is 13 residues long. Trimming shortened V by 0 bases and J by 8 bases, and 8 bases separated the two germline ends. The germline V gene has CDR1 SGHAT and CDR2 FQNNGV. Written as DNA, the CDR3 is TGTGCCAGCAGCTTAGACCGGAGCGATGAGCAGTTCTTC. Translating it yields CASSLDRSDEQFF.

V gene TRBV10-3 combines with J gene TRBJ2-7; 7 bases fit TRBD2. The trim removed 8 bases at V and 5 bases at J, leaving 9 bases unmatched. The CDR3 consists of 13 residues. The V gene's germline CDR1 is ENHRY and CDR2 SYGVKD. CDR3 DNA sequence: TGTGCCATCGGGGAGGGTTTGGAGCACGAGCAGTACTTC. Translation gives CAIGEGLEHEQYF.

The gene calls are TRBV20-1 and TRBJ1-5, with a tentative D call TRBD1 (6 bases). V was trimmed by 2 bases and J by 4 bases, leaving 15 bases between them. Germline values: CDR1 DFQATT, CDR2 SNEGSKA (reference sequence). The CDR3 has 15 residues. The CDR3 protein is CSARRGRGFNQPQHF. The DNA for the CDR3 is TGCAGTGCTAGACGGGGCAGGGGCTTTAATCAGCCCCAGCATTTT.

This clonotype was observed a few times. The V and J genes are TRBV11-2 and TRBJ2-3; possible D gene TRBD2, 5 bases. V was cut by 6 bases and J by 1 base, with 8 bases left in between. The germline V gene encodes CDR1 SGHAT and CDR2 FQNNGV. The CDR3 runs to 13 residues. CDR3 region: CASRKGGTDTQYF. As DNA, the CDR3 is TGTGCCAGCAGAAAGGGAGGCACAGATACGCAGTATTTT.

This clonotype was seen a few times. The chain uses TRBV30 and TRBJ1-4, with no clear D. CDR1 GTSNPN and CDR2 SVGIG come from the germline V gene (reference sequence). This CDR3 contains 12 residues. V was pared by 0 bases and J by 6 bases, with 5 bases between. The CDR3 DNA reads as TGTGCCTGGAGTGTACCGGATGAAAAACTGTTTTTT. It is translated as CAWSVPDEKLFF.

This clonotype was counted ten times or more. This chain joins TRBV12-3 or TRBV12-4 and TRBJ2-5; a possible D gene is TRBD1 (8 bases). The V and J ends lost 7 bases and 5 bases respectively, with 20 bases between them. The CDR3 covers 15 residues. The CDR3 nucleotides read TGTGCCAGCACGAGCGGGGCAGGGGGCCTGGAGACCCAGTACTTC. This translates into CASTSGAGGLETQYF.

This clonotype was counted a few times. The rearrangement joins TRBV28 to TRBJ2-1, with D possibly being TRBD1 (6 bases). The CDR3 totals 15 residues. Germline values: CDR1 MDHEN, CDR2 SYDVKM. V lost 2 bases to trimming and J lost 6 bases, with 14 bases between them. CDR3 in DNA: TGTGCCAGCAGTTTAAGTGGGGCAGGGGCCAATGAGCAGTTCTTC. This codes for CASSLSGAGANEQFF.

This clonotype was observed a handful of times. The chain couples TRBV27 to TRBJ1-1; 8 nucleotides match TRBD1. The CDR3 covers 13 residues. Unmatched junction bases numbered 6, after V lost 6 bases and J lost 6 bases. CDR1 is MNHEY, CDR2 SMNVEV, per germline (reference sequence). CDR3 DNA: TGTGCCAGCAGGAGACAGGGGAGCTCTGAAGCTTTCTTT. Translated: CASRRQGSSEAFF.

This clonotype has at least ten counts. The J gene is TRBJ2-1, the V gene TRBV5-1; 7 nucleotides agree with TRBD2. The CDR3 sequence is 16 residues long. V lost 4 bases, J lost 4 bases, and 11 bases stayed unmatched. Germline-derived CDR1 and CDR2 are SGHRS and YFSETQ. CDR3 sequence (DNA): TGCGCCAGCAGCCCTCGTGGGAGGGGCATATACAATGAGCAGTTCTTC. It specifies CASSPRGRGIYNEQFF. Combining the CDR3 with reference TRBV5-1 and TRBJ2-1 gives the whole variable domain KAGVTQTPRYLIKTRGQQVTLSCSPISGHRSVSWYQQTPGQGLQFLFEYFSETQRNKGNFPGRFSGRQFSNSRSEMNVSTLELGDSALYLCASSPRGRGIYNEQFFGPGTRLTVL.

The chain carries TRBV9 and TRBJ2-1; TRBD2 aligns across 9 bases. This CDR3 is 16 amino acids long. The V segment lost 4 bases and the J segment 5 bases; nucleotides outside the gene matches: 10. Germline assignment: CDR1 SGDLS and CDR2 YYNGEE. The CDR3 sequence is CASSPPGTSRNNEQFF. DNA of the CDR3: TGTGCCAGCAGCCCGCCCGGGACTAGCAGGAACAATGAGCAGTTCTTC.

The chain carries TRBV28 and TRBJ2-7; 8 bases match TRBD1. J was trimmed by 4 bases and V by 3 bases; bases with no gene match: 11. The CDR3 covers 16 residues. In germline, CDR1 is MDHEN, CDR2 SYDVKM. Here the CDR3 DNA reads TGTGCCAGCAGTTTCTACGTAAGGACAGGGAAATACGAGCAGTACTTC. It encodes CASSFYVRTGKYEQYF.

This clonotype was seen repeatedly, ten times or more. The chain recombines TRBV5-1 with TRBJ2-2; D unresolved. Germline V lookup: CDR1 SGHRS, CDR2 YFSETQ. Trimming removed 0 bases at V and 6 bases at J, with 9 bases between. There are 14 residues in the CDR3. The CDR3 region is CASSLAPRSGELFF. The CDR3 DNA sequence: TGCGCCAGCAGCTTGGCCCCCAGATCCGGGGAGCTGTTTTTT.